This is a list of T cell receptor beta chains from one sample in a study of blood T cell repertoires in COVID-19. TCRdb keeps only in-frame clones here, not all; method: immunoSEQ multiplex PCR. Among some 94,000 clones listed, 70% to 85% were seen once. Sequencing used peripheral blood. Every receptor here comes from a woman in her sixties or seventies in a cohort sampled during active or convalescent COVID-19. CDR3s include the opening cysteine and the closing phenylalanine or tryptophan. For some rows the clone size is stated as once, few or many, or as a class when expanded; others skip it.

v_call	clone_size	j_call	cdr3_aa
TRBV7-9	NA	TRBJ1-4	CASSSTPGTGREKLFF
TRBV5-1	NA	TRBJ2-2	CASSLEAGGNTGELFF
TRBV24-1	few	TRBJ2-3	CATARASTDTQYF
TRBV7-3	many	TRBJ2-3	CASSLTGTGTDTQYF
TRBV27	NA	TRBJ1-2	CASSRDSNYGYTF
TRBV4-2	NA	TRBJ2-3	CASSQGTGATDTQYF
TRBV5-1	NA	TRBJ2-3	CASSPRTSGPLFTDTQYF
TRBV9	NA	TRBJ1-2	CASSVETRPDFNYGYTF
TRBV5-1	NA	TRBJ1-6	CASSLDRGYSPLHF
TRBV20-1	NA	TRBJ1-1	CSASPRGGHTEAFF
TRBV10-3	NA	TRBJ2-1	CAIWETGSHNEQFF
TRBV6-1	NA	TRBJ1-1	CASTPDRIWNTEAFF
TRBV7-9	NA	TRBJ1-1	CASSFQRMNTEAFF
TRBV7-9	NA	TRBJ1-6	CASGTPGTGGLPLHF
TRBV19	many	TRBJ1-1	CASSIRGLTEAFF
TRBV7-3	NA	TRBJ2-5	CASSLGDGRGETQYF
TRBV20-1	NA	TRBJ1-2	CSASSRNSYGYTF
TRBV3-1/TRBV3-2	once	TRBJ2-7	CASSRLLPGGHAEQYF
TRBV5-4	few	TRBJ1-1	CASSLGGQYRSTEAFF
TRBV28	NA	TRBJ1-5	CASNTGFQPQHF
TRBV27	NA	TRBJ2-1	CASRGSSGNHEQFF
TRBV11-2	NA	TRBJ2-2	CASSYEWELFF
TRBV5-1	NA	TRBJ2-2	CASSIYTGNTGELFF
TRBV27	NA	TRBJ2-3	CASSLLRQSTDTQYF
TRBV19	few	TRBJ1-6	CASRGGINSPLHF
TRBV5-1	once	TRBJ1-4	CASSLEAGLEYEKLFF
TRBV6-1	NA	TRBJ1-6	CASSELLVGGSYNSPLHF
TRBV10-3	NA	TRBJ1-5	CAIRETGTSQPQHF
TRBV6-4	few	TRBJ1-2	CASSLDRGRGYTF
TRBV6-2/TRBV6-3	NA	TRBJ1-2	CASSRRHRNYGYTF
TRBV10-3	NA	TRBJ1-3	CAISKTGRTGNTIYF
TRBV6-4	few	TRBJ1-2	CASSDTGRVGYTF
TRBV5-4	NA	TRBJ2-1	CASTPGQGFNEQFF
TRBV1	NA	TRBJ1-2	CTSSQDSLYGYTF
TRBV5-8	NA	TRBJ2-2	CASRRDWRATGELFF
TRBV7-3	NA	TRBJ2-1	CASSLLSGGANEQFF
TRBV4-2	NA	TRBJ1-3	CASSQDLTGLGGNTIYF
TRBV19	NA	TRBJ2-5	CASSTGGAYQETQYF
TRBV6-6	NA	TRBJ2-2	CASSYYARGELFF
TRBV5-5	once	TRBJ2-5	CASSLVGLQQYF